The source of this TCR beta chain is a study of PD-L1 blockade in urothelial cancer. Across the study: The researchers analyzed blood 3 weeks (second dose) and 6 weeks after treatment start.

Spiking each PCR with synthetic TCR analog templates was performed. Assay: immunoSEQ multiplex PCR; the TCRdb copy retains only in-frame clones and omits some. The sample lists tens of thousands of clones, roughly 75% occurring once. Per germline, CDR1 SNHLY and CDR2 FYNNEI. CDR3 length equals 13 residues. V dropped 8 bases and J dropped 5; count of bases not matched to a gene: 4. Described time point: pretreatment peripheral blood. Patients were diagnosed with urothelial carcinoma, either locally advanced or metastatic. This chain joins TRBV2 and TRBJ2-5; 11 bases agree with TRBD2. This receptor was identified in a man between 65 and 85 years old with urothelial cancer. The sample here was PBMCs, taken around atezolizumab (anti-PD-L1) treatment. CDR3 sequence (DNA): TGTGCCAGCGCCGGACTAGCGGGTGAGACCCAGTACTTC. Translation gives CASAGLAGETQYF.